This TCR beta chain emerged from a study of monozygotic twins with inflammatory bowel disease (dated by TCRdb to the late 2010s). About the full investigation: The complete study included some 28 monozygotic twin pairs: 19 IBD-discordant Danish pairs and nine German pairs, of which four were IBD-concordant and five were IBD-discordant. Each individual had, on average, about 151 000 unique TCRalpha sequences and 181 000 unique TCRbeta sequences available for analysis. The search for disease-associated traits relied mainly on comparing, within discordant pairs, IBD patients with their genetically identical healthy co-twins.

Comment on this clonotype: This receptor's antigen is unknown.

An approximately 2.5 ml peripheral blood sample was drawn into PAXgene tubes per donor and stored at -80°C. Without T cell sorting, total RNA was isolated from whole blood using the PAXgene blood miRNA kit on an automated QIAcube. Deep TCRalpha and TCRbeta repertoire profiling with unique molecular barcoding was performed on peripheral blood of monozygotic twin pairs concordant or discordant for inflammatory bowel disease. Smoking habits were recorded for all twin pairs, and each individual was classified as a current, former or never smoker. The CDR3 measures 19 amino acids from cysteine to phenylalanine. The record lacks a DNA sequence. CDR1 and CDR2, per the germline V gene, are SGHRS and YFSETQ. What the research found in general, with its limitations: The results gave no support for a single strong signal or clonotype linked to IBD. A decrease in TCRbeta repertoire diversity, as measured by inverse Simpson index, was observed in IBD patients compared with their healthy co-twins. The analysis was unable to tell different T cell subtypes apart. Differing immunosuppressive treatments among patients may have added background noise and inter-individual variability to the repertoires. Compared with healthy twins, IBD patients shared fewer clonotypes with other individuals, and the difference was most pronounced in patients with signs of disease activity. Repertoire similarity did not differ between concordant and discordant twins, possibly due to limited statistical power.

Libraries were built with 5' RACE. For each TCR library, approximately 3.5 ug of total RNA was used. cDNA was synthesized with SMARTScribe reverse transcriptase in eight separate reactions per sample. During cDNA synthesis, template switching introduced unique molecular identifiers that contained a 6-nucleotide sample barcode. Two nested PCRs of roughly 15 and 9 cycles amplified the TCRalpha and TCRbeta cDNA, and bead purification followed each PCR. Before amplification, the cDNA was treated with uracil DNA-glycosylase and purified using the QIAquick PCR purification kit. The second PCR added Illumina TruSeq-compatible adapters along with sample-specific barcodes. TapeStation and Qubit were used to check library quality and concentration, and 5 to 6.5 ng of each library was pooled. Pooled libraries were sequenced on an Illumina HiSeq2500 single-index Rapid Run with 2 x 100 bp reads and custom sequencing primers. For the original study's pipeline: MiGEC version 1.2.6 was used for UMI-based consensus assembly, which corrected PCR and sequencing errors. MiXCR version 2.1.1 handled V(D)J alignment, clonotype assembly and CDR3 extraction. Normalisation of gene usage, clonotype sharing and MAIT/NKT TCR abundance was achieved by analysing the top 1000, 10 000 and 20 000 clonotypes per sample. After downsampling to 27 000 UMIs, diversity was calculated as the inverse Simpson index using the vegan R package. Paired Mann-Whitney U tests on discordant twin pairs were used, with Benjamini-Hochberg multiple-testing correction. TCRdb reprocessed the reads into one record per CDR3 protein sequence, lacking DNA. The V and J calls and clone size come from TCRdb's table, not from the authors' own analysis. For this sample, the table gives 95,000 to 110,000 distinct CDR3 sequences. The top ten clones comprise approximately 2% of the sample.

The sequence was collected from a human donor with ulcerative colitis or Crohn's disease, or a healthy co-twin of an affected twin (not recorded which). Material: blood. The rearrangement joined TRBV5-1 to TRBJ2-6; TCRdb outputs TRBD1, but without DNA this stays unchecked. The CDR3 here reads CASSLAKSGGIPGANVLTF.